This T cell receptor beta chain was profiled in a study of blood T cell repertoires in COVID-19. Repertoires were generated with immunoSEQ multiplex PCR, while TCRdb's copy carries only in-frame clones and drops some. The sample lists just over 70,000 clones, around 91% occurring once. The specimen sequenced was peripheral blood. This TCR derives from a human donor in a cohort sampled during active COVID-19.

In nucleotides, the CDR3 is TGTGCCACAACAGGGAACACTGAAGCTTTCTTT. This sequence encodes CATTGNTEAFF. The chain employs TRBV28 and TRBJ1-1, with D tentatively TRBD1 (5 bases). Trimming shortened V by 10 bases and J by 1 base, and 7 bases separated the two germline ends. CDR3 length: 11 residues. Germline loops: CDR1 MDHEN, CDR2 SYDVKM.